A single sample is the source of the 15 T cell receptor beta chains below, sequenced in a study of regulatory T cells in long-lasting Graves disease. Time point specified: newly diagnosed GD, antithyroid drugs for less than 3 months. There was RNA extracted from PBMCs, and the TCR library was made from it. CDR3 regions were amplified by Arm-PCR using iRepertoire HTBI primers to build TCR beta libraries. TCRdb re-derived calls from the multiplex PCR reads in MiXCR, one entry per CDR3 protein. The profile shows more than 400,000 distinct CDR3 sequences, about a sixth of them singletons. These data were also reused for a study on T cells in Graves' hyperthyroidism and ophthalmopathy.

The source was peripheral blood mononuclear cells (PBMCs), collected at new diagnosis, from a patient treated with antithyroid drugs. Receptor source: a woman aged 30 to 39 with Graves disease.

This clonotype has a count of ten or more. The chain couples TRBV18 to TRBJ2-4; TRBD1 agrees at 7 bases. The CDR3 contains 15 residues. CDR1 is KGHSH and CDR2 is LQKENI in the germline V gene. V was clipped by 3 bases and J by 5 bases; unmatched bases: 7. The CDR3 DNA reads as TGTGCCAGCTCACCTGGGGTGGACAGGCAAAACATTCAGTACTTC. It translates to CASSPGVDRQNIQYF.

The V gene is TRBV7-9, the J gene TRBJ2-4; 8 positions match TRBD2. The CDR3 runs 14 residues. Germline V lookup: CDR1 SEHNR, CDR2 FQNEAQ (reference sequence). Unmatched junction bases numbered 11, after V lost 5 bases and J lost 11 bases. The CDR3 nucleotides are TGTGCCAGCAGCGCCGGACTAGCCGAAAAACTTCAGTACTTC. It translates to CASSAGLAEKLQYF.

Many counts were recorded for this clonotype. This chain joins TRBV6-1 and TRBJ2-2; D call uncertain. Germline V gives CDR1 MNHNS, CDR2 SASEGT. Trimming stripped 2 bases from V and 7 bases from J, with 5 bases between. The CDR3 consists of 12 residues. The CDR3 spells CASSERGGELFF. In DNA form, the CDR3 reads TGTGCCAGCAGTGAAAGAGGCGGGGAGCTGTTTTTT.

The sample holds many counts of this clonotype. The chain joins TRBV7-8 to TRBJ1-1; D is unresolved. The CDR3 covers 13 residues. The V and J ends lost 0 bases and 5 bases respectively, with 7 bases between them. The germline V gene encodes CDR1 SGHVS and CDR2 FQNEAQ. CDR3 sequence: CASSLALQTEAFF. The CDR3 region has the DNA TGTGCCAGCAGCTTAGCTCTTCAGACTGAAGCTTTCTTT.

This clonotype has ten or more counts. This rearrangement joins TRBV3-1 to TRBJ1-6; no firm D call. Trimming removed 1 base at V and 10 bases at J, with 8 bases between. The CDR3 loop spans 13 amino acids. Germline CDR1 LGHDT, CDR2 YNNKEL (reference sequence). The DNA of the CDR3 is TGTGCCAGCAGCCAAGGGAGGAAGTCACCCCTCCACTTT. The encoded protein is CASSQGRKSPLHF.

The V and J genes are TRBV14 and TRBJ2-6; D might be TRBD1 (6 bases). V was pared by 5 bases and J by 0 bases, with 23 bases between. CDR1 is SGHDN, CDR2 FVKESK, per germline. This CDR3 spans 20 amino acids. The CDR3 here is CASSFSGDRGAFSGANVLTF. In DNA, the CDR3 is TGTGCCAGCAGCTTCTCAGGGGACCGAGGGGCTTTCTCTGGGGCCAACGTCCTGACTTTC.

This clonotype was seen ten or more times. CDR3: CASSAGTGDEKLFF. Here the CDR3 DNA reads TGTGCCAGCTCAGCCGGGACAGGGGATGAAAAACTGTTTTTT. V and J are TRBV18 and TRBJ1-4, with 10 bases identical to TRBD1. V trimming: 5 bases; J trimming: 6 bases; junction bases outside the gene matches: 3. The germline CDR1 and CDR2 sequences are KGHSH and LQKENI. This CDR3 is 14 amino acids long.

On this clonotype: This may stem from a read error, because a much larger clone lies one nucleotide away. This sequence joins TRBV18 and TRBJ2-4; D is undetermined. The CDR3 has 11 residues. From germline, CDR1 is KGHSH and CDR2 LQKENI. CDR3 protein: CASSPGVLQHF. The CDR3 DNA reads TGTGCCAGCTCACCTGGGGTCCTTCAGCACTTC.

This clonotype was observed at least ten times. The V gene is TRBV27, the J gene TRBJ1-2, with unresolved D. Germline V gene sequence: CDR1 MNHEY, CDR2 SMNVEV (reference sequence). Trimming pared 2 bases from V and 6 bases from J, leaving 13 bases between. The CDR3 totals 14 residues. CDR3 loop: CASSLVAQVDGYTF. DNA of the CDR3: TGTGCCAGCAGTTTAGTGGCGCAGGTGGATGGCTACACCTTC.

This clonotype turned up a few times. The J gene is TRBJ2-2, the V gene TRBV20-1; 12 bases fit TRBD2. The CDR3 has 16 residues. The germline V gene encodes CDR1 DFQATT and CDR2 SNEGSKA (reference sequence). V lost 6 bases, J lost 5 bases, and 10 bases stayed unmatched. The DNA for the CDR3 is TGCAGTGCCGTCCCTAGCGGGAGGGCCAGGACCGGGGAGCTGTTTTTT. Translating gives CSAVPSGRARTGELFF.

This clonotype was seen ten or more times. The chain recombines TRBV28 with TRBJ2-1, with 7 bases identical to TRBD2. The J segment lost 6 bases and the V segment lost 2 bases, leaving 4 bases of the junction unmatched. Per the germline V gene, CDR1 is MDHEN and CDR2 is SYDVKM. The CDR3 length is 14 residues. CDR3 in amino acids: CASSLGGRANEQFF. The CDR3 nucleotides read TGTGCCAGCAGTTTAGGGGGGAGGGCCAATGAGCAGTTCTTC.

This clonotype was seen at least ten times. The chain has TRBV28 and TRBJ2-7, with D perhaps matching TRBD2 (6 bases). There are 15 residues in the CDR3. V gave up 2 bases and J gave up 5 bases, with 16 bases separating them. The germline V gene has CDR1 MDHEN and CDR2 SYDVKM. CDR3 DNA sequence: TGTGCCAGCAGTTTAGGAGGGCAGGGTTTCCACGAGCAGTACTTC. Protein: CASSLGGQGFHEQYF.

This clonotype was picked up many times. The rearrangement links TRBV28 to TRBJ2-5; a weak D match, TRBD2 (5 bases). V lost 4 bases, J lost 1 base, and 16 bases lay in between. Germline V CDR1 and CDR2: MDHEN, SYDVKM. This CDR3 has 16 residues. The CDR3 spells CASSSPSSSLQETQYF. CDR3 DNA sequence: TGTGCCAGCAGTTCACCCTCTAGCAGTCTCCAAGAGACCCAGTACTTC.

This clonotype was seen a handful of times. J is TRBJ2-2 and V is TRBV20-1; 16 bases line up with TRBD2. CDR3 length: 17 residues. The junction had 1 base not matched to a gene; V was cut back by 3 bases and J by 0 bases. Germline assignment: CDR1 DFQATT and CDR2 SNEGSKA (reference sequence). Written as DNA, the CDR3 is TGCAGTGCTAGGGGACTAGCGGGAGGGGCGAACACCGGGGAGCTGTTTTTT. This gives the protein CSARGLAGGANTGELFF.

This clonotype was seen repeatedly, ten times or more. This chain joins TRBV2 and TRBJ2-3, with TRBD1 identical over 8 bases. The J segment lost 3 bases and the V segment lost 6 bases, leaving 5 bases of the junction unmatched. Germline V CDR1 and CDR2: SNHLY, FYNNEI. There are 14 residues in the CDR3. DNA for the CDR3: TGTGCCAGCAGATCTACAGGGGGGACAGATACGCAGTATTTT. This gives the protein CASRSTGGTDTQYF.